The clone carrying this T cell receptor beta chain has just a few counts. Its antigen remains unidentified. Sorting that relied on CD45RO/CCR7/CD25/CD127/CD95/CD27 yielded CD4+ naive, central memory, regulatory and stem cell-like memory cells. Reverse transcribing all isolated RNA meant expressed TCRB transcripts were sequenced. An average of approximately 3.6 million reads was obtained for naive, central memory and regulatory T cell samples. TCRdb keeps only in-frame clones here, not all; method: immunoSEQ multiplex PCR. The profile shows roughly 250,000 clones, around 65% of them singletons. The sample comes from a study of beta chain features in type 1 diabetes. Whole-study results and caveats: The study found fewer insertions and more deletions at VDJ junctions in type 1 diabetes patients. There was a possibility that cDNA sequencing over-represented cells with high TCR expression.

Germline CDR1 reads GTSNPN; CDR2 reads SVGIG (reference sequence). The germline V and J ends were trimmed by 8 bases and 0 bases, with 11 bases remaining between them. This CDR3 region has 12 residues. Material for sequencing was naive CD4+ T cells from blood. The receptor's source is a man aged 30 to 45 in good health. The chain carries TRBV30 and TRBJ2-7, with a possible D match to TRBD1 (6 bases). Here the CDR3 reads CATDRSSYEQYF. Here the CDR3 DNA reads TGTGCCACCGACAGGAGCTCCTACGAGCAGTACTTC.